Sequencing of this T cell receptor beta chain was carried out in a study of technical replicates of blood from a few donors. Assay: immunoSEQ multiplex PCR; the TCRdb copy retains only in-frame clones and omits some. The repertoire has about 88,000 clones, just under 95% of them found once; the top ten carry around 0.3%. The germline V gene encodes CDR1 ENHRY and CDR2 SYGVKD. V lost 6 bases, J lost 5 bases, and 14 bases stayed unmatched. The CDR3 runs to 17 residues. The rearrangement links TRBV10-3 to TRBJ1-4, with TRBD1 matching over 8 bases. This clonotype originated in a human donor in good health. The material sequenced was T cells isolated from PBMCs. DNA of the CDR3: TGTGCCATCAGCGCGATCCGGGTATCAGGGGGCAATGAAAAACTGTTTTTT. Amino acid sequence: CAISAIRVSGGNEKLFF.